A selection of T cell receptor beta chains follows, all from one sample in a study of beta chain features in type 1 diabetes. Data came from immunoSEQ multiplex PCR; TCRdb stores just in-frame clones and leaves some out. This table holds 600,000 or so clones, about an eighth found once. Sequencing was performed on naive CD4+ T cells from blood. The receptors shown here come from a man younger than 45 with type 1 diabetes. The CDR3 runs from the conserved cysteine through the conserved F or W. A D gene is named only where the DNA matches it firmly. Clone size appears in some rows only: once, few, many, or a class for an expanded clone.

j_call,v_call,clone_size,d_call,cdr3_aa,cdr3_nt
TRBJ2-7,TRBV27,few,TRBD1,CASSTRTGGAYEQYF,TGTGCCAGCAGTACGCGGACAGGGGGGGCGTACGAGCAGTACTTC
TRBJ1-1,TRBV20-1,NA,NA,CSAPKEGEAFF,TGCAGTGCCCCCAAGGAGGGTGAAGCTTTCTTT
TRBJ1-6,TRBV11-2,few,NA,CASSGGVQGTSPLHF,TGTGCCAGCAGCGGCGGGGTCCAGGGGACTTCACCCCTCCACTTT
TRBJ2-7,TRBV25-1,few,TRBD1,CASSGDRADEQYF,TGTGCCAGCAGCGGGGACAGGGCGGACGAGCAGTACTTC
TRBJ2-1,TRBV6-1,NA,NA,CASRDTGARKDEQFF,TGTGCCAGCAGAGATACCGGGGCCCGAAAAGATGAGCAGTTCTTC
TRBJ2-2,TRBV30,NA,NA,CAWSRGTGELFF,TGTGCCTGGTCCAGGGGCACCGGGGAGCTGTTTTTT
TRBJ2-1,TRBV21-1,NA,NA,CASSRQAYNEQFF,TGTGCCAGCAGCAGACAGGCGTACAATGAGCAGTTCTTC
TRBJ2-1,TRBV4-2,few,NA,CASSQVERQQFF,TGTGCCAGCAGCCAAGTCGAAAGGCAGCAGTTCTTC
TRBJ2-1,TRBV18,NA,NA,CASSPPVSGGEQFF,TGTGCCAGCTCACCACCGGTTTCGGGCGGTGAGCAGTTCTTC
TRBJ2-5,TRBV29-1,few,NA,CSVEVFGGPGSMETQYF,TGCAGCGTTGAAGTTTTCGGGGGGCCAGGGTCAATGGAGACCCAGTACTTC
TRBJ2-1,TRBV9,few,TRBD2,CASSVASGGPYNEQFF,TGTGCCAGCAGCGTAGCAAGCGGGGGACCCTACAATGAGCAGTTCTTC
TRBJ2-7,TRBV19,NA,TRBD1,CASSIGTGAYEQYF,TGTGCCAGTAGTATAGGGACAGGGGCCTACGAGCAGTACTTC
TRBJ1-2,TRBV7-9,NA,TRBD1,CASSSPDRFYGYTF,TGTGCCAGCAGCTCCCCGGACAGGTTCTATGGCTACACCTTC
TRBJ2-5,TRBV19,few,TRBD1,CASSRLGTAVQETQYF,TGTGCCAGTAGTAGACTTGGGACAGCTGTTCAAGAGACCCAGTACTTC
TRBJ1-2,TRBV6-5,few,TRBD1,CASNPDRGNYGYTF,TGTGCCAGCAACCCGGACAGGGGCAACTATGGCTACACCTTC
TRBJ2-2,TRBV7-9,NA,TRBD2,CASSPTGGNTGELFF,TGTGCCAGCAGCCCGACGGGGGGGAACACCGGGGAGCTGTTTTTT
TRBJ1-5,TRBV4-1,few,NA,CASSQDRASSSNQPQHF,TGCGCCAGCAGCCAAGATCGGGCATCCTCTAGCAATCAGCCCCAGCATTTT
TRBJ2-3,TRBV7-7,NA,NA,CASSDAGTDTQYF,TGTGCTAGCAGCGACGCTGGGACAGATACGCAGTATTTT
TRBJ2-3,TRBV5-1,NA,TRBD1,CASRPGQDSDTQYF,TGCGCCAGCAGACCGGGACAGGATTCAGATACGCAGTATTTT
TRBJ2-5,TRBV7-9,NA,TRBD1,CASSLGRDRGETQYF,TGTGCCAGCAGCTTGGGACGGGACAGGGGAGAGACCCAGTACTTC
TRBJ1-1,TRBV27,NA,TRBD1,CASSPPLGQGSPVVFF,TGTGCCAGCAGCCCACCGTTGGGACAGGGGTCCCCGGTAGTCTTCTTT
TRBJ2-7,TRBV27,NA,TRBD1,CASSPPDRGAYEQYF,TGTGCCAGCAGTCCCCCCGACAGGGGGGCCTACGAGCAGTACTTC
TRBJ2-1,TRBV21-1,many,NA,CASSKREVGHEQFF,TGTGCCAGCAGCAAAAGGGAGGTAGGACATGAGCAGTTCTTC
TRBJ2-7,TRBV29-1,NA,TRBD2,CSVRAGGGEQYF,TGCAGCGTCCGGGCCGGGGGGGGCGAGCAGTACTTC
TRBJ2-2,TRBV4-3,NA,NA,CASSQNTAGELFF,TGCGCCAGCAGCCAAAATACAGCCGGGGAGCTGTTTTTT
TRBJ1-2,TRBV28,NA,NA,CASRSGIFNYGYTF,TGTGCCAGCAGGTCGGGAATCTTTAACTATGGCTACACCTTC
TRBJ1-2,TRBV19,NA,TRBD1,CASSPRTGILYGYTF,TGTGCCAGTAGTCCCCGGACAGGAATACTCTATGGCTACACCTTC
TRBJ1-1,TRBV29-1,few,NA,CSVLNRTTGTEAFF,TGCAGCGTTCTCAATCGGACGACGGGCACTGAAGCTTTCTTT
TRBJ2-7,TRBV27,few,NA,CASSLYRGSVYEQYF,TGTGCCAGCAGTTTATATAGGGGGTCGGTTTACGAGCAGTACTTC
TRBJ2-7,TRBV10-3,NA,TRBD1,CAISDATGPYEQYF,TGTGCCATCAGTGACGCGACAGGGCCCTACGAGCAGTACTTC
TRBJ2-7,TRBV18,NA,TRBD1,CATSGGEEYEQYF,TGTGCCACCTCAGGGGGAGAGGAGTACGAGCAGTACTTC
TRBJ2-2,TRBV14,many,NA,CASSQELTGELFF,TGTGCCAGCAGCCAAGAACTAACCGGGGAGCTGTTTTTT
TRBJ2-5,TRBV14,NA,TRBD1,CASSQATGYQETQYF,TGTGCCAGCAGCCAAGCGACAGGGTACCAAGAGACCCAGTACTTC